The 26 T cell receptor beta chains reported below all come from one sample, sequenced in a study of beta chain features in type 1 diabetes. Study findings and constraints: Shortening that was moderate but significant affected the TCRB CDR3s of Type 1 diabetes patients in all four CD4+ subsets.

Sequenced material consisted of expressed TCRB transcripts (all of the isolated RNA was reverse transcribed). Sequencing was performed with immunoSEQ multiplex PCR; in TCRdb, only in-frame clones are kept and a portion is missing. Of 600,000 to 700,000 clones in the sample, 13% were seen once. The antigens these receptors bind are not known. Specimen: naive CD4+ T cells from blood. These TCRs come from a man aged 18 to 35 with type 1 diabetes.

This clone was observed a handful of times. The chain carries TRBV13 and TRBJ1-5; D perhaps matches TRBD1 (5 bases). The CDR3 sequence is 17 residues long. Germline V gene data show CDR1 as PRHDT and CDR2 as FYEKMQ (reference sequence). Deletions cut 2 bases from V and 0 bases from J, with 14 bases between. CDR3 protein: CASSLSRPGGSNQPQHF. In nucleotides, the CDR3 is TGTGCCAGCAGCTTAAGCCGACCGGGGGGTAGCAATCAGCCCCAGCATTTT.

CDR3 nucleotide sequence: TGTGCCAGCAGTCTGGGACCAAATAGGGCCTACGAGCAGTACTTC. The encoded protein is CASSLGPNRAYEQYF. The rearrangement uses TRBV28 and TRBJ2-7, with D perhaps matching TRBD1 or TRBD2 (5 bases each). With 5 bases removed from V and 2 bases from J, the gap between germline ends came to 16 bases. This CDR3 is 15 amino acids long. Germline loops: CDR1 MDHEN, CDR2 SYDVKM. Full variable domain (remainder filled in from reference TRBV28 and TRBJ2-7): DVKVTQSSRYLVKRTGEKVFLECVQDMDHENMFWYRQDPGLGLRLIYFSYDVKMKEKGDIPEGYSVSREKKERFSLILESASTNQTSMYLCASSLGPNRAYEQYFGPGTRLTVT.

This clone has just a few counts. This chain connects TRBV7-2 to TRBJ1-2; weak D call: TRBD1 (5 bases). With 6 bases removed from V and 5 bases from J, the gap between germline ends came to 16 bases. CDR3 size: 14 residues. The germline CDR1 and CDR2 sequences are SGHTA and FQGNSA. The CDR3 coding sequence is TGTGCCAGCAGGTCTACTCCCGGGACTTATGGCTACACCTTC. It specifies CASRSTPGTYGYTF.

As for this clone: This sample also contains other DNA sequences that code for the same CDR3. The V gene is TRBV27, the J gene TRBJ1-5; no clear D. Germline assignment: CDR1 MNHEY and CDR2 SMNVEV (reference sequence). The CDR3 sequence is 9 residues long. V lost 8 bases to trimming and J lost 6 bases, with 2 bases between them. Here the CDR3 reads CASGQPQHF. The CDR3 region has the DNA TGTGCCAGCGGTCAGCCCCAGCATTTT.

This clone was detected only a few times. This chain's CDR3 is CAWSVQLGLWDTQYF. The CDR3 coding sequence is TGTGCCTGGAGTGTACAGCTAGGGTTATGGGATACGCAGTATTTT. The chain carries TRBV30 and TRBJ2-3; no definite D call. Trimming cost V 0 bases and J 6 bases, with 16 bases left between them. This CDR3 contains 15 residues. Germline-derived CDR1 and CDR2 are GTSNPN and SVGIG (reference sequence).

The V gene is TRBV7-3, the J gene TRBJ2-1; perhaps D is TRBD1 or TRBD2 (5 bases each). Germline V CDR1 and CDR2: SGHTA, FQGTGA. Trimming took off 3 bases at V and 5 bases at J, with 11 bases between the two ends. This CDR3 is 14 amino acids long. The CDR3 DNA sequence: TGTGCCAGCAGCTTCCAGGGACCCGACAATGAGCAGTTCTTC. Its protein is CASSFQGPDNEQFF.

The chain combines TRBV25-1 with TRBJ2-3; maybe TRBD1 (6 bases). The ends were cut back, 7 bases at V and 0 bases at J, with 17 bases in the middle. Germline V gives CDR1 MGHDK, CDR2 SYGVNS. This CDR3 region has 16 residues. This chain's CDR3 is CASTLGDTPSTDTQYF. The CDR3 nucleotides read TGTGCCAGCACCCTAGGGGACACACCTAGCACAGATACGCAGTATTTT.

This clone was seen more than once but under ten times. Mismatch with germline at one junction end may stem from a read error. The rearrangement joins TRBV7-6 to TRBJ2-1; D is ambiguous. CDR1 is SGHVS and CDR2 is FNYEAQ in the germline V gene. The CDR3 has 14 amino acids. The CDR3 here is CASSVAPLSNEQFF. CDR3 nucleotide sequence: TGTGCCAGCAGCGTAGCCCCGTTGAGCAATGAGCAGTTCTTC.

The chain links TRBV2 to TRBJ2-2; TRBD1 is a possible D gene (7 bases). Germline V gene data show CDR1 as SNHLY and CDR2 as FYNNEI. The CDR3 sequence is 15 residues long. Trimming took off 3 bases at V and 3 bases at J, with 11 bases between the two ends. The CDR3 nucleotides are TGTGCCAGCAGTGAGCAGGGGGAGGACACCGGGGAGCTGTTTTTT. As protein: CASSEQGEDTGELFF.

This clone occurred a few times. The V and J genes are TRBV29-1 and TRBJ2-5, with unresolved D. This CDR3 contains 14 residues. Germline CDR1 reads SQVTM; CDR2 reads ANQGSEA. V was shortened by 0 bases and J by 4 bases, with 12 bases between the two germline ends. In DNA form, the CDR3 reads TGCAGCGTTGAAGAAGGCCGTCGAGTAGAGACCCAGTACTTC. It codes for CSVEEGRRVETQYF.

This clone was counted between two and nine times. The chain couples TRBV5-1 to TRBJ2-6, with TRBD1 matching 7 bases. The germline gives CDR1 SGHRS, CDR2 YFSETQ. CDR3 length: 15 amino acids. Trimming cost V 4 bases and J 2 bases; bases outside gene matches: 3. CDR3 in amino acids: CASSLGGPGANVLTF. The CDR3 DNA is TGCGCCAGCAGCCTAGGGGGCCCTGGGGCCAACGTCCTGACTTTC.

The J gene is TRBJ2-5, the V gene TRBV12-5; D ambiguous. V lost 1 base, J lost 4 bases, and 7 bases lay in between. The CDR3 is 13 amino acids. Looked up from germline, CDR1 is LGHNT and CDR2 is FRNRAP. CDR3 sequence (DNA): TGTGCTAGTGGTTTGGGTCACGGAGAGACCCAGTACTTC. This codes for CASGLGHGETQYF.

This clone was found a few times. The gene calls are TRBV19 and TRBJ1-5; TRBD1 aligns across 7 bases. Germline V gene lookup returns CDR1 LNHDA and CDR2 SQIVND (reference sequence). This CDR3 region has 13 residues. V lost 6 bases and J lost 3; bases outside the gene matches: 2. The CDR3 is CASRTGLNQPQHF. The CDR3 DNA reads TGTGCCAGTAGGACAGGGCTCAATCAGCCCCAGCATTTT.

The CDR3 loop reads CASQSWTGTENEQFF. The DNA of the CDR3 is TGTGCCAGCCAAAGTTGGACCGGGACGGAGAATGAGCAGTTCTTC. V is TRBV5-6 and J is TRBJ2-1, with D perhaps given as TRBD1 or TRBD2 (5 bases each). This CDR3 is built from 15 residues. Trimming removed 7 bases at V and 7 bases at J, with 21 bases between. Germline V gene data show CDR1 as SGHDT and CDR2 as YYEEEE.

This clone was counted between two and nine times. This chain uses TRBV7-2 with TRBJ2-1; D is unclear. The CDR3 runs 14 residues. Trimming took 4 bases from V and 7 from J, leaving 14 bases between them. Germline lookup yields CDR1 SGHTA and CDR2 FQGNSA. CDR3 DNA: TGTGCCAGCAGCTCGGCCCCGGGTTTGAATGAGCAGTTCTTC. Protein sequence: CASSSAPGLNEQFF.

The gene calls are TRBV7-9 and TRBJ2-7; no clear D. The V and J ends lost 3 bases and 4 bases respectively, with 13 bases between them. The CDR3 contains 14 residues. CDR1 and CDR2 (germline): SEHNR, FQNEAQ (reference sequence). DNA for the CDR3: TGTGCCAGCAGCTTTGGTGAAGGGAATTACGAGCAGTACTTC. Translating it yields CASSFGEGNYEQYF. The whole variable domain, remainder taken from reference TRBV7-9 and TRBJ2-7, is DTGVSQNPRHKITKRGQNVTFRCDPISEHNRLYWYRQTLGQGPEFLTYFQNEAQLEKSRLLSDRFSAERPKGSFSTLEIQRTEQGDSAMYLCASSFGEGNYEQYFGPGTRLTVT.

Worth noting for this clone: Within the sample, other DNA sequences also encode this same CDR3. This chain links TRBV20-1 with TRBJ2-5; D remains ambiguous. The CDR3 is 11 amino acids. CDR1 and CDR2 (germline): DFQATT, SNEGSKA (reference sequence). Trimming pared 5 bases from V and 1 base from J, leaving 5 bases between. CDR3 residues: CSALPQETQYF. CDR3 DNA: TGCAGTGCTCTCCCCCAAGAGACCCAGTACTTC.

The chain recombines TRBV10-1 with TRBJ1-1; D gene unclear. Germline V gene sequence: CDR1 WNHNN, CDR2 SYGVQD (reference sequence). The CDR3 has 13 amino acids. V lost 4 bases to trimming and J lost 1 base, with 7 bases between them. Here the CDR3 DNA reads TGCGCCAGCAGTGCACAGCCGAACACTGAAGCTTTCTTT. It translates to CASSAQPNTEAFF.

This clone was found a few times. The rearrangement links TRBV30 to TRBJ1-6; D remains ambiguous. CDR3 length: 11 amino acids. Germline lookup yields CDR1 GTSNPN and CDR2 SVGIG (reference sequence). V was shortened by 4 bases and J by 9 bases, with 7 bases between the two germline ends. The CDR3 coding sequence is TGTGCCTGGACGGAGAGTTCACCCCTCCACTTT. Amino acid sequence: CAWTESSPLHF.

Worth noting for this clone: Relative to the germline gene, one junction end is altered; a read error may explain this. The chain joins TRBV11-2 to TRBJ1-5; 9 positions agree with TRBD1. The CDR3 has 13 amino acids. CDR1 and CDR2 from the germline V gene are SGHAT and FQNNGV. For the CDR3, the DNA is TGTGCCAACAGCCTGGACAGGGGTCAGCCCCAGCATTTT. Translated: CANSLDRGQPQHF.

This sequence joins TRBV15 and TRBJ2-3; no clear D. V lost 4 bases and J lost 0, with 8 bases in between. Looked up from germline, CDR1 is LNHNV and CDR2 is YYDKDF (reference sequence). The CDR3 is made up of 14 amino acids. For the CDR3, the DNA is TGTGCCACCAGCACCCGGTCAAGCACAGATACGCAGTATTTT. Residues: CATSTRSSTDTQYF. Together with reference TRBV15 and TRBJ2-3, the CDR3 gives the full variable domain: DAMVIQNPRYQVTQFGKPVTLSCSQTLNHNVMYWYQQKSSQAPKLLFHYYDKDFNNEADTPDNFQSRRPNTSFCFLDIRSPGLGDTAMYLCATSTRSSTDTQYFGPGTRLTVL.

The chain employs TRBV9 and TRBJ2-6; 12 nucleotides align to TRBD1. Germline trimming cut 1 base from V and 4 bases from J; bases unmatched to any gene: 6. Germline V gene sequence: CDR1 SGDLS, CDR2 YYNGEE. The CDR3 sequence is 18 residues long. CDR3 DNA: TGTGCCAGCAGCGTATTGGGACAGGGGGCATCCGGGGCCAACGTCCTGACTTTC. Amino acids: CASSVLGQGASGANVLTF. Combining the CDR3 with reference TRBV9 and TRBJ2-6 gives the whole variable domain DSGVTQTPKHLITATGQRVTLRCSPRSGDLSVYWYQQSLDQGLQFLIQYYNGEERAKGNILERFSAQQFPDLHSELNLSSLELGDSALYFCASSVLGQGASGANVLTFGAGSRLTVL.

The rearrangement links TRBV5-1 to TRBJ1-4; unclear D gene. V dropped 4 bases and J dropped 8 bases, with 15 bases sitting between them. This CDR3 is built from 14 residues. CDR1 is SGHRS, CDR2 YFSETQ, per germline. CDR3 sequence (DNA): TGCGCCAGCAGCATCGCCCCGGAACGGGAAAAACTGTTTTTT. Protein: CASSIAPEREKLFF.

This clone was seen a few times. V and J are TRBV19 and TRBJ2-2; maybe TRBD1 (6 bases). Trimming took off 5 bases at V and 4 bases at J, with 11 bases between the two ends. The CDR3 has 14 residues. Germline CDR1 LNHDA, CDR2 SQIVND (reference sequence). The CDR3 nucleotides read TGTGCCAGTAGTCCAACAGGGAGCACCGGGGAGCTGTTTTTT. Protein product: CASSPTGSTGELFF.

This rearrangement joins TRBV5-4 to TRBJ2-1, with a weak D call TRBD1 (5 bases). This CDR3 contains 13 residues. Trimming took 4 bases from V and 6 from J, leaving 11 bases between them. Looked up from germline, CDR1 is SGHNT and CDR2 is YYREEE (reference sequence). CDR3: CASSHRTLNEQFF. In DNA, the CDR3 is TGTGCCAGCAGCCATCGGACACTCAATGAGCAGTTCTTC.

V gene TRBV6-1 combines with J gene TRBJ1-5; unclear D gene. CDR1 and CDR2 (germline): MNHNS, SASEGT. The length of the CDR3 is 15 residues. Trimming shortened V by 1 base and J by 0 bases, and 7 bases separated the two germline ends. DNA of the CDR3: TGTGCCAGCAGTGAAGTCGGGCATAGCAATCAGCCCCAGCATTTT. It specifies CASSEVGHSNQPQHF.